These 32 T cell receptor beta chains share one sample of origin, sequenced in a study of blood T cell repertoires in COVID-19. Sequencing used immunoSEQ multiplex PCR; TCRdb keeps in-frame clones, though not all of them. The data show just under 45,000 clones, about nine tenths seen once. The sample consisted of peripheral blood. All receptors derive from an elderly woman in a cohort sampled during active or convalescent COVID-19.

The genes are TRBV3-1 (or the pseudogene TRBV3-2) and TRBJ2-7, with TRBD2 matching over 9 bases. Trimming cost V 10 bases and J 3 bases; bases outside gene matches: 4. Germline assignment: CDR1 LGHDT and CDR2 YNNKEL (reference sequence). The CDR3 totals 12 residues. The CDR3 is CATGTSIYEQYF. For the CDR3, the DNA is TGTGCCACCGGGACTAGCATCTACGAGCAGTACTTC.

The chain is built from TRBV19 and TRBJ1-5; D ambiguous. The CDR3 totals 14 residues. Germline CDR1 reads LNHDA; CDR2 reads SQIVND (reference sequence). V lost 4 bases, J lost 4 bases, and 11 bases lay in between. CDR3 amino acids: CASSTRRRNQPQHF. The CDR3 DNA follows: TGTGCCAGTAGTACCCGTCGGAGGAATCAGCCCCAGCATTTT.

Only a few counts were recorded for this clone. The gene calls are TRBV7-9 and TRBJ1-1; D gene uncertain. This CDR3 has 14 residues. Trimming left V 5 bases short and J 3 bases short, with 13 bases between. Germline V CDR1 and CDR2: SEHNR, FQNEAQ (reference sequence). The CDR3 sequence: CASSSIGSDTEAFF. CDR3 bases: TGTGCCAGCAGCAGTATCGGGTCGGACACTGAAGCTTTCTTT.

This clone has just one count. The chain couples TRBV4-1 to TRBJ2-3; no firm D call. V lost 0 bases and J lost 8, with 15 bases in between. The length of the CDR3 is 15 residues. CDR1 is MGHRA and CDR2 is YSYEKL in the germline V gene. In DNA, the CDR3 is TGCGCCAGCAGCCAAGACCATCAAGTACTCGTTACGCAGTATTTT. It yields the protein CASSQDHQVLVTQYF.

The sample holds a few counts of this clone. The rearrangement joins TRBV15 to TRBJ1-5; 7 bases agree with TRBD1. Trimming cost V 0 bases and J 16 bases; bases outside gene matches: 15. The CDR3 spans 15 residues. Per the germline V gene, CDR1 is LNHNV and CDR2 is YYDKDF (reference sequence). As DNA, the CDR3 is TGTGCCACCAGCAGAGACCTAGCATATGACAGGGCCCTTCATTTT. As protein: CATSRDLAYDRALHF.

The V gene is TRBV30, the J gene TRBJ1-1; 9 nucleotides line up with TRBD1. The ends lost 5 bases at V and 7 bases at J; junction bases unmatched: 8. In germline, CDR1 is GTSNPN, CDR2 SVGIG (reference sequence). The CDR3 spans 13 residues. The CDR3 sequence: CAWATGQGLEAFF. CDR3 in DNA: TGTGCCTGGGCGACCGGACAGGGGCTTGAAGCTTTCTTT.

The V and J genes are TRBV10-3 and TRBJ1-1; D is possibly TRBD1 (5 bases). V was cut by 5 bases and J by 1 base, with 8 bases left in between. This CDR3 region has 13 residues. Germline CDR1 is ENHRY and CDR2 is SYGVKD. The CDR3: CAISQGPNTEAFF. DNA for the CDR3: TGTGCCATCAGTCAGGGCCCGAACACTGAAGCTTTCTTT.

On this clone: Within the sample, other DNA sequences also encode this same CDR3. The rearrangement uses TRBV6-2 or TRBV6-3 and TRBJ1-1; unclear D gene. V was pared by 2 bases and J by 5 bases, with 9 bases between. The CDR3 has 13 amino acids. Germline V lookup: CDR1 MNHEY, CDR2 SVGEGT. The CDR3 region has the DNA TGTGCCAGCAGTTACACCAGAAATACTGAAGCTTTCTTT. Its protein product is CASSYTRNTEAFF.

The chain employs TRBV7-2 and TRBJ2-1, with D possibly matching TRBD2 (7 bases). The germline V and J ends were trimmed by 2 bases and 9 bases, with 17 bases remaining between them. Germline CDR1 reads SGHTA; CDR2 reads FQGNSA. CDR3 size: 15 residues. As DNA, the CDR3 is TGTGCCAGCAGCTTATATAGGGGGGGGAGCCTTGAGCAGTTCTTC. The encoded protein is CASSLYRGGSLEQFF.

This clone has a handful of counts. The chain combines TRBV9 with TRBJ2-2, with D possibly being TRBD1 (6 bases). The germline CDR1 and CDR2 sequences are SGDLS and YYNGEE. Trimming cost V 1 base and J 0 bases, with 13 bases left between them. This CDR3 is 17 amino acids long. Here the CDR3 reads CASSVRVGAANTGELFF. The CDR3 DNA follows: TGTGCCAGCAGCGTACGCGTGGGGGCCGCGAACACCGGGGAGCTGTTTTTT.

The chain couples TRBV7-8 to TRBJ2-5, with D tentatively TRBD1 (5 bases). V was pared by 1 base and J by 0 bases, with 9 bases between. Germline values: CDR1 SGHVS, CDR2 FQNEAQ. The CDR3 runs to 15 residues. Here the CDR3 reads CASSLGAGHQETQYF. In DNA, the CDR3 is TGTGCCAGCAGCTTAGGGGCAGGGCACCAAGAGACCCAGTACTTC.

The chain couples TRBV9 to TRBJ2-3, with 9 bases identical to TRBD2. Germline CDR1 and CDR2: SGDLS and YYNGEE. The CDR3 loop spans 20 amino acids. The V segment lost 4 bases and the J segment 3 bases; nucleotides outside the gene matches: 21. CDR3 bases: TGTGCCAGCAGCAGGCGATCAATCATACTAGCGGGCGTTACAACAGATACGCAGTATTTT. It yields the protein CASSRRSIILAGVTTDTQYF.

The rearrangement uses TRBV7-2 and TRBJ2-2; D may be TRBD2 (6 bases). The CDR3 runs to 15 residues. V was trimmed by 6 bases and J by 6 bases, leaving 17 bases between them. Germline V gives CDR1 SGHTA, CDR2 FQGNSA. CDR3 protein: CASRLDAGLAGELFF. In DNA form, the CDR3 reads TGTGCCAGCAGGCTAGATGCGGGACTCGCCGGGGAGCTGTTTTTT.

The V and J genes are TRBV19 and TRBJ2-7; D unclear. Germline CDR1 and CDR2: LNHDA and SQIVND (reference sequence). The CDR3 contains 17 residues. The V end lost 1 base, the J end lost 2 bases, and 18 bases lay between the germline ends. For the CDR3, the DNA is TGTGCCAGTAGTATAGGTGCGACTTTGGGTGTCCCCTACGAGCAGTACTTC. This gives the protein CASSIGATLGVPYEQYF.

This chain connects TRBV4-1 to TRBJ2-2, with D unresolved. The V gene lost 0 bases and the J gene lost 7 bases, with 6 bases spanning the gap. Germline CDR1 reads MGHRA; CDR2 reads YSYEKL. The CDR3 has 13 residues. Here the CDR3 reads CASSQDRGGELFF. CDR3 sequence (DNA): TGCGCCAGCAGCCAAGATCGAGGCGGGGAGCTGTTTTTT.

V and J are TRBV7-9 and TRBJ2-1; possible D gene TRBD1, 5 bases. Deletions cut 4 bases from V and 8 bases from J, with 9 bases between. CDR1 is SEHNR and CDR2 is FQNEAQ in the germline V gene (reference sequence). The CDR3 runs 12 residues. The CDR3 DNA sequence: TGTGCCAGCAGCTCGCAGGGCCATGAGCAGTTCTTC. It encodes CASSSQGHEQFF.

This chain uses TRBV7-2 with TRBJ2-7; a weak D match, TRBD1 (6 bases). Looked up from germline, CDR1 is SGHTA and CDR2 is FQGNSA. The ends were cut back, 2 bases at V and 0 bases at J, with 11 bases in the middle. The CDR3 is 15 amino acids. The chain's CDR3 is CASSLRDIFSYEQYF. The CDR3 DNA sequence: TGTGCCAGCAGCTTACGGGACATCTTCTCCTACGAGCAGTACTTC.

The sample holds one count of this clone. CDR3 sequence (DNA): TGTGCCAGCAGCTCGTACCAAGAGACCCAGTACTTC. Residues: CASSSYQETQYF. The rearrangement links TRBV7-8 to TRBJ2-5; D unresolved. Trimming removed 4 bases at V and 0 bases at J, with 3 bases between. The CDR3 runs to 12 residues. From germline, CDR1 is SGHVS and CDR2 FQNEAQ.

This chain connects TRBV7-9 to TRBJ2-7; tentatively, D is TRBD2 (5 bases). The V and J ends lost 5 bases and 9 bases respectively, with 17 bases between them. The germline V gene encodes CDR1 SEHNR and CDR2 FQNEAQ (reference sequence). The CDR3 length is 13 residues. In nucleotides, the CDR3 is TGTGCCAGCAGCCCCCCCCTCGAGGGTCGGCAGTACTTC. It specifies CASSPPLEGRQYF. The full variable domain, its missing parts supplied by reference TRBV7-9 and TRBJ2-7, is DTGVSQNPRHKITKRGQNVTFRCDPISEHNRLYWYRQTLGQGPEFLTYFQNEAQLEKSRLLSDRFSAERPKGSFSTLEIQRTEQGDSAMYLCASSPPLEGRQYFGPGTRLTVT.

This clone appeared a single time. The chain is built from TRBV2 and TRBJ1-1, with TRBD1 matching 11 bases. The germline CDR1 and CDR2 sequences are SNHLY and FYNNEI. CDR3 length: 13 residues. The trim removed 10 bases at V and 4 bases at J, leaving 5 bases unmatched. The CDR3 sequence: CANPGQGGTEAFF. The CDR3 DNA reads as TGTGCCAACCCGGGACAGGGGGGCACTGAAGCTTTCTTT. The full variable domain, rest sourced from reference TRBV2 and TRBJ1-1, is EPEVTQTPSHQVTQMGQEVILRCVPISNHLYFYWYRQILGQKVEFLVSFYNNEISEKSEIFDDQFSVERPDGSNFTLKIRSTKLEDSAMYFCANPGQGGTEAFFGQGTRLTVV.

J is TRBJ1-3 and V is TRBV9, with a possible D match to TRBD1 (6 bases). Germline-derived CDR1 and CDR2 are SGDLS and YYNGEE. V lost 3 bases to trimming and J lost 7 bases, with 14 bases between them. There are 14 residues in the CDR3. The CDR3 region is CASSAQGLVNTIYF. The CDR3 DNA follows: TGTGCCAGCAGCGCTCAGGGGCTGGTGAACACCATATATTTT.

This sequence joins TRBV3-1 (or the pseudogene TRBV3-2) and TRBJ1-1; D is uncertain. The CDR3 runs 17 residues. V shed 1 base and J shed 3 bases, with 18 bases lying between them. Per germline, CDR1 LGHDT and CDR2 YNNKEL (reference sequence). Here the CDR3 reads CASSQVSTEGPYTEAFF. For the CDR3, the DNA is TGTGCCAGCAGCCAAGTATCTACGGAGGGCCCTTACACTGAAGCTTTCTTT.

The chain joins TRBV5-1 to TRBJ1-3, with D perhaps matching TRBD1 (5 bases). CDR3 length: 16 amino acids. CDR1 is SGHRS and CDR2 is YFSETQ in the germline V gene. V was shortened by 0 bases and J by 3 bases, with 13 bases between the two germline ends. CDR3 DNA: TGCGCCAGCAGCTTGGATCCCCCAGGGAATGGAAACACCATATATTTT. It specifies CASSLDPPGNGNTIYF. The full variable domain, completed using reference TRBV5-1 and TRBJ1-3, is KAGVTQTPRYLIKTRGQQVTLSCSPISGHRSVSWYQQTPGQGLQFLFEYFSETQRNKGNFPGRFSGRQFSNSRSEMNVSTLELGDSALYLCASSLDPPGNGNTIYFGEGSWLTVV.

V gene TRBV11-2 combines with J gene TRBJ2-7; TRBD1 matches at 8 bases. V trimming: 1 base; J trimming: 0 bases; junction bases outside the gene matches: 5. The CDR3 is made up of 16 amino acids. Germline values: CDR1 SGHAT, CDR2 FQNNGV. In nucleotides, the CDR3 is TGTGCCAGCAGCTTAGCCGGACAGGGCTACTCCTACGAGCAGTACTTC. This gives the protein CASSLAGQGYSYEQYF.

The V and J genes are TRBV7-3 and TRBJ2-3, with 14 bases identical to TRBD2. Trimming took 0 bases from V and 6 from J; bases not matched to a gene: 2. Germline lookup yields CDR1 SGHTA and CDR2 FQGTGA. The CDR3 is made up of 16 amino acids. The CDR3 loop reads CASSLTGLAGVDTQYF. The CDR3 region has the DNA TGTGCCAGCAGCTTAACGGGACTAGCGGGGGTGGATACGCAGTATTTT.

This chain connects TRBV30 to TRBJ1-5; possible D gene TRBD1, 5 bases. CDR3 length: 16 amino acids. The V gene's germline CDR1 is GTSNPN and CDR2 SVGIG (reference sequence). The V end lost 2 bases, the J end lost 4 bases, and 18 bases lay between the germline ends. CDR3 DNA: TGTGCCTGGAGTCGGGAGGATGGGGGAGAGAATCAGCCCCAGCATTTT. It codes for CAWSREDGGENQPQHF.

This clone was detected once. The V call is TRBV29-1, the J call TRBJ1-2; 10 positions agree with TRBD1. The CDR3 has 14 amino acids. The germline V gene encodes CDR1 SQVTM and CDR2 ANQGSEA. V lost 4 bases to trimming and J lost 7 bases; unmatched junction nucleotides: 9. The CDR3 region is CSVAGTGETRGYTF. Here the CDR3 DNA reads TGCAGCGTTGCCGGGACAGGGGAAACTCGTGGCTACACCTTC. Combining the CDR3 with reference TRBV29-1 and TRBJ1-2 gives the whole variable domain SAVISQKPSRDICQRGTSLTIQCQVDSQVTMMFWYRQQPGQSLTLIATANQGSEATYESGFVIDKFPISRPNLTFSTLTVSNMSPEDSSIYLCSVAGTGETRGYTFGSGTRLTVV.

The chain carries TRBV2 and TRBJ2-3; 8 nucleotides agree with TRBD1. The CDR3 loop spans 13 amino acids. The germline V gene has CDR1 SNHLY and CDR2 FYNNEI. Unmatched junction bases numbered 6, after V lost 11 bases and J lost 2 bases. CDR3 loop: CAAATGDTDTQYF. The DNA of the CDR3 is TGTGCCGCGGCGACAGGGGACACAGATACGCAGTATTTT.

The chain carries TRBV11-2 and TRBJ2-5, with no clear D. This CDR3 spans 13 amino acids. With 5 bases removed from V and 5 bases from J, the gap between germline ends came to 12 bases. CDR1 SGHAT and CDR2 FQNNGV come from the germline V gene. CDR3 loop: CASSPRTRETQYF. The CDR3 DNA follows: TGTGCCAGCAGCCCACGAACGCGGGAGACCCAGTACTTC.

In this sample, this clone turned up once. The chain uses TRBV2 and TRBJ2-1, with 14 bases matching TRBD2. V was pared by 4 bases and J by 9 bases, with 11 bases of the junction left unmatched. This CDR3 is built from 17 residues. CDR1 SNHLY and CDR2 FYNNEI come from the germline V gene. CDR3 in amino acids: CASSVDLTSGGAGEQFF. CDR3 in DNA: TGTGCCAGCAGTGTCGACCTGACTAGCGGGGGGGCGGGTGAGCAGTTCTTC.

The rearrangement links TRBV6-5 to TRBJ2-7; weak D call: TRBD1 (6 bases). The germline V gene encodes CDR1 MNHEY and CDR2 SVGAGI. This CDR3 is built from 14 residues. Deletions cut 5 bases from V and 3 bases from J, with 14 bases between. CDR3 DNA sequence: TGTGCCAGCAGTCCCCAGACAGGCAACTACGAGCAGTACTTC. Amino acid sequence: CASSPQTGNYEQYF.

The chain carries TRBV21-1 and TRBJ1-5; the table's D call TRBD1 went unverified against the DNA. TRBV21-1 is a pseudogene segment. The CDR3 is 17 amino acids. The CDR3 loop is CASSKANGTGARQPQHF. The CDR3 DNA sequence: TGTGCCAGCAGCAAAGCCAACGGGACAGGGGCACGTCAGCCCCAGCATTTT.